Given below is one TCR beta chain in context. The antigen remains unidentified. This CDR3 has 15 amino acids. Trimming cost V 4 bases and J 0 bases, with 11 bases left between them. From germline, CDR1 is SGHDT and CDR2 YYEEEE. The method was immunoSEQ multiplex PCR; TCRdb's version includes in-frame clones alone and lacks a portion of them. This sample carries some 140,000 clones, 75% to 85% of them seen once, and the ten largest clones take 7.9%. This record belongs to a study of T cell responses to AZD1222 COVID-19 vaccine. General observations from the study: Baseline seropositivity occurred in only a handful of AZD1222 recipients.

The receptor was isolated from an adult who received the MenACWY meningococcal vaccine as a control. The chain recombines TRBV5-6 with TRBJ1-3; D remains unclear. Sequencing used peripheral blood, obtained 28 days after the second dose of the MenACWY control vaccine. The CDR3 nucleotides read TGTGCCAGCAGCGCACTTGTTAGCTCTGGAAACACCATATATTTT. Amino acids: CASSALVSSGNTIYF.